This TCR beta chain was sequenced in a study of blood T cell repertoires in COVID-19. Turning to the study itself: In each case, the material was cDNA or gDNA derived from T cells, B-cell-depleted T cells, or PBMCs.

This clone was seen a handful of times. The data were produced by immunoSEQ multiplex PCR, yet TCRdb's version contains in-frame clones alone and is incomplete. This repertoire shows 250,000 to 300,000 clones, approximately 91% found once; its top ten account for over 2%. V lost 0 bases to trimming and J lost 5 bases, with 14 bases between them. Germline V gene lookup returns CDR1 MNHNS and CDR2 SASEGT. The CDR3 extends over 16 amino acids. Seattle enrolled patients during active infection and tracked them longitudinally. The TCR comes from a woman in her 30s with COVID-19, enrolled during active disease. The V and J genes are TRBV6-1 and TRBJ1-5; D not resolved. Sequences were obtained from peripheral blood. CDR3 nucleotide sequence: TGTGCCAGCAGTGAAGCGATACTCGACGGAGATCAGCCCCAGCATTTT. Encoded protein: CASSEAILDGDQPQHF.